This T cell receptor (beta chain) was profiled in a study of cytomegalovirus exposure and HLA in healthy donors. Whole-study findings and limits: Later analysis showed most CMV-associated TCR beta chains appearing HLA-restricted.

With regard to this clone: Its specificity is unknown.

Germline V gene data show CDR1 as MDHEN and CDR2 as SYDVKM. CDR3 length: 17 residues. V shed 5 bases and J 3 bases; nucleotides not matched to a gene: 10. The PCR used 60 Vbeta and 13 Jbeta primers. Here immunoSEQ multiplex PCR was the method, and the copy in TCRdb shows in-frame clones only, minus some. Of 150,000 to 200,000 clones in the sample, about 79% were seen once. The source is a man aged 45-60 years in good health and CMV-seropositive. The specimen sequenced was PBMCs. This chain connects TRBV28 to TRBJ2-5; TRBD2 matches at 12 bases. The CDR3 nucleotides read TGTGCCAGCAGTACCTTCTGGACTAGCGGGGTTAAAGAGACCCAGTACTTC. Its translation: CASSTFWTSGVKETQYF. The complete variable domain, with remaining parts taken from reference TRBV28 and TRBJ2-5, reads DVKVTQSSRYLVKRTGEKVFLECVQDMDHENMFWYRQDPGLGLRLIYFSYDVKMKEKGDIPEGYSVSREKKERFSLILESASTNQTSMYLCASSTFWTSGVKETQYFGPGTRLLVL.